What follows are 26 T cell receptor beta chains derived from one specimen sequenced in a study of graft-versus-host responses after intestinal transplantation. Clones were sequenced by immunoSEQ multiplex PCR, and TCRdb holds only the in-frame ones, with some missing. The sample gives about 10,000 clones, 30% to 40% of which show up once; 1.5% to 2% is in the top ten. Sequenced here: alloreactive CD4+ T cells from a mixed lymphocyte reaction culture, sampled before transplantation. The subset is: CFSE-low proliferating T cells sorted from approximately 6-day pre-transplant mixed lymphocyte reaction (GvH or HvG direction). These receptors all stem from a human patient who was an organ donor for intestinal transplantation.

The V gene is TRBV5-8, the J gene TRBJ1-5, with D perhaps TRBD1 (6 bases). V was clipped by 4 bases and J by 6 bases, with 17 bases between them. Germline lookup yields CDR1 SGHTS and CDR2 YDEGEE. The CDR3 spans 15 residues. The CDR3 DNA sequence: TGTGCCAGCAGCCCTGCGTGGGGGCAGGTTCAGCCCCAGCATTTT. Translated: CASSPAWGQVQPQHF.

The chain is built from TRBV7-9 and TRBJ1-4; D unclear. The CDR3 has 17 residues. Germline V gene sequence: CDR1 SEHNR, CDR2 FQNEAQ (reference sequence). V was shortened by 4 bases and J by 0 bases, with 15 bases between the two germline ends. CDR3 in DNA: TGTGCCAGCAGCTCCACACACGAGCGGGCAACTAATGAAAAACTGTTTTTT. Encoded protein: CASSSTHERATNEKLFF.

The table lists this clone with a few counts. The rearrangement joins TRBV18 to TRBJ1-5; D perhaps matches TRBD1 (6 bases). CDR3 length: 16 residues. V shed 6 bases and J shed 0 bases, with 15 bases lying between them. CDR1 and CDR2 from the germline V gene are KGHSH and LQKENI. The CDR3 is CASSTGTTYSNQPQHF. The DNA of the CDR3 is TGTGCCAGCTCGACCGGGACAACCTATAGCAATCAGCCCCAGCATTTT.

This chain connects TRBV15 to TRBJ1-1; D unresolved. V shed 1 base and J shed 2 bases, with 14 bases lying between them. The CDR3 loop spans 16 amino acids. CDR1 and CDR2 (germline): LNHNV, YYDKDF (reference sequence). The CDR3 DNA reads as TGTGCCACCAGCAGAGGTTCCGGGAGGCGAAACACTGAAGCTTTCTTT. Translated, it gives CATSRGSGRRNTEAFF.

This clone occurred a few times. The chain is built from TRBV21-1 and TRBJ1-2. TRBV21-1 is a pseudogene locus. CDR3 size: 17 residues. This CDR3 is CASPIRGGGTGNYGYTF. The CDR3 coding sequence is TGTGCCAGCCCGATCAGGGGCGGGGGGACGGGGAACTATGGCTACACCTTC.

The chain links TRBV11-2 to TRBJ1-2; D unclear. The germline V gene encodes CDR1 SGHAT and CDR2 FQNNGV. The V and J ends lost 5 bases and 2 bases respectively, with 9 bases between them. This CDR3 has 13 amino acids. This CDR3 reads CASSPSRNYGYTF. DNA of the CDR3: TGTGCCAGCAGCCCAAGCAGGAACTATGGCTACACCTTC. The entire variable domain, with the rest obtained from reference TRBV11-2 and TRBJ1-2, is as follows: EAGVAQSPRYKIIEKRQSVAFWCNPISGHATLYWYQQILGQGPKLLIQFQNNGVVDDSQLPKDRFSAERLKGVDSTLKIQPAKLEDSAVYLCASSPSRNYGYTFGSGTRLTVV.

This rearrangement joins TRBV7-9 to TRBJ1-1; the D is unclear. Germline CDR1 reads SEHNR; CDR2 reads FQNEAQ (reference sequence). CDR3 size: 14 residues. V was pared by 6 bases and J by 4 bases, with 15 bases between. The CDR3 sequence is CASRHRGSGTEAFF. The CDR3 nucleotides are TGTGCCAGCAGGCATCGGGGATCTGGCACTGAAGCTTTCTTT.

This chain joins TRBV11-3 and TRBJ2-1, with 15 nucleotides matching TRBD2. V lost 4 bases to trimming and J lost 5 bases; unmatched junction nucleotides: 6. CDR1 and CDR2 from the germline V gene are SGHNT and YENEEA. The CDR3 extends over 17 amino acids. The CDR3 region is CASSSGTSGGPDNEQFF. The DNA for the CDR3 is TGTGCCAGCAGCTCCGGGACTAGCGGGGGGCCCGACAATGAGCAGTTCTTC.

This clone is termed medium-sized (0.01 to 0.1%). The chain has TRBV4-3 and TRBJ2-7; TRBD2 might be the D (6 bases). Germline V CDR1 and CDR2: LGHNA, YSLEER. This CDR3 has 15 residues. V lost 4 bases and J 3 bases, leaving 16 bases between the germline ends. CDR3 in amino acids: CASSRGNEGGYEQYF. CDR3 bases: TGCGCCAGCAGCCGGGGCAACGAGGGAGGCTACGAGCAGTACTTC.

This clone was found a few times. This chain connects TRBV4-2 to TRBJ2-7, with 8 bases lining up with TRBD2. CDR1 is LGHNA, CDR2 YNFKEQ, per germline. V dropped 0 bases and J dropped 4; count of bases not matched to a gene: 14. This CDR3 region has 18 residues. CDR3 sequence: CASSQDLRVLAGGYEQYF. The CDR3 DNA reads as TGTGCCAGCAGCCAAGACCTCCGCGTTCTGGCGGGGGGTTACGAGCAGTACTTC.

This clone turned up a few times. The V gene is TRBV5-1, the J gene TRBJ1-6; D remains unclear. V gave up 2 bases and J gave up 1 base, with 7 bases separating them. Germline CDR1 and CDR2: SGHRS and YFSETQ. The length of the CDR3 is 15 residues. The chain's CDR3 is CASSLSGSYNSPLHF. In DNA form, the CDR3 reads TGCGCCAGCAGCTTATCGGGGTCCTATAATTCACCCCTCCACTTT.

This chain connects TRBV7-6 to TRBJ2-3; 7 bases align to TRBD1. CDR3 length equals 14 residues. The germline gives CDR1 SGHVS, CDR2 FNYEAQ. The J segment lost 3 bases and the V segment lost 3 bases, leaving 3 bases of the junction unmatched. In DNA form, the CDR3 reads TGTGCCAGCAGCTTGAGACAGGGAACAGATACGCAGTATTTT. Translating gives CASSLRQGTDTQYF.

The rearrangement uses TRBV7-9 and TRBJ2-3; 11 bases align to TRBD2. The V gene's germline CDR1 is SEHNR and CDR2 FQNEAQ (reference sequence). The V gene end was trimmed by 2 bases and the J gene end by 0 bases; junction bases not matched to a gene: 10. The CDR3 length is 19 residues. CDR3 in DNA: TGTGCCAGCAGCTTAAGGGGAGCTAGCGGGGGGACTAGCACAGATACGCAGTATTTT. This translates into CASSLRGASGGTSTDTQYF.

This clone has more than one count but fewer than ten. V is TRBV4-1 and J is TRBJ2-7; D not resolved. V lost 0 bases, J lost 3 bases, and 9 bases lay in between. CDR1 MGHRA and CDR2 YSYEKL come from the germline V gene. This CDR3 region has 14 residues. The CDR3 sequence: CASSQEWAFYEQYF. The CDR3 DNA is TGCGCCAGCAGCCAAGAGTGGGCCTTCTACGAGCAGTACTTC.

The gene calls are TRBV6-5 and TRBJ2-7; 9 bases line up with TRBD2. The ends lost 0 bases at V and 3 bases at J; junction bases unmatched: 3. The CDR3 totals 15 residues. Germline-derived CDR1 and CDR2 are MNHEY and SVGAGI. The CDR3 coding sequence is TGTGCCAGCAGTTACTCGCGGGAGGGAGTCTACGAGCAGTACTTC. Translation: CASSYSREGVYEQYF.

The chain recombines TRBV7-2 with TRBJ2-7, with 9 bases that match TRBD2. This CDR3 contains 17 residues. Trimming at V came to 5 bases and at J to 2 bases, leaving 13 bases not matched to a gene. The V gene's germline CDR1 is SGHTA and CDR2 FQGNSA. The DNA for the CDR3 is TGTGCCAGCAGCAAAGGGGGCGGGGGGGCCTATACCTACGAGCAGTACTTC. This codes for CASSKGGGGAYTYEQYF.

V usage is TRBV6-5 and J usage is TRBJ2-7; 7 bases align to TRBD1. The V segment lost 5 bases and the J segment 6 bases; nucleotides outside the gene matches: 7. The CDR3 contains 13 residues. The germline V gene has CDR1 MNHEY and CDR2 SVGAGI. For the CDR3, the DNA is TGTGCCAGCAGTGCTCAAGGACAGGCCGAGCAGTACTTC. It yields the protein CASSAQGQAEQYF.

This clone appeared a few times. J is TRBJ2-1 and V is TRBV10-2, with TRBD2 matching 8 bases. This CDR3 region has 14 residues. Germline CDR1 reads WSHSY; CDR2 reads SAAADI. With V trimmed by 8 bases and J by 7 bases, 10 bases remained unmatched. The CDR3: CASSMSGGRNEQFF. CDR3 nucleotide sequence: TGCGCCAGCTCTATGAGCGGGGGTAGAAATGAGCAGTTCTTC.

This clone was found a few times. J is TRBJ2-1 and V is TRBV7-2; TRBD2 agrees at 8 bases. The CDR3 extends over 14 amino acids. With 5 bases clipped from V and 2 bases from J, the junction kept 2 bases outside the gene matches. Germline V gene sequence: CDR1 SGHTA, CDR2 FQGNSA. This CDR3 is CASSPGLAYNEQFF. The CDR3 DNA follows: TGTGCCAGCAGCCCGGGACTAGCCTACAATGAGCAGTTCTTC.

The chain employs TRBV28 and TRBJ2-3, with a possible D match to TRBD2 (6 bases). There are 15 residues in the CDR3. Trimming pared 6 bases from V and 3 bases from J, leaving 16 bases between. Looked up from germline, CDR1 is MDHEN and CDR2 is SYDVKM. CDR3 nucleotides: TGTGCCAGCAGCTCCCCGGGACTTGCGACAGATACGCAGTATTTT. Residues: CASSSPGLATDTQYF.

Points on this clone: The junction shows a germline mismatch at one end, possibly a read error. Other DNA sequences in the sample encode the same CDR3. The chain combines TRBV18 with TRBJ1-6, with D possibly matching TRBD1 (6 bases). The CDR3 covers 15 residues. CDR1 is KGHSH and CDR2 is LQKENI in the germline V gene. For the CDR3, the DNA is TGTGCCAGCTCCCAGGACAGAAACTATAATTCCCCCCTCCACTTT. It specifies CASSQDRNYNSPLHF.

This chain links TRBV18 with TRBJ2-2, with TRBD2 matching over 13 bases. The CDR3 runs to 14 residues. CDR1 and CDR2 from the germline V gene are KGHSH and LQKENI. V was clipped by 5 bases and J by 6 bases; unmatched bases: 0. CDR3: CASSGLAGAGELFF. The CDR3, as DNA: TGTGCCAGCTCAGGACTAGCGGGAGCCGGGGAGCTGTTTTTT. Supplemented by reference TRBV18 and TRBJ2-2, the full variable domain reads NAGVMQNPRHLVRRRGQEARLRCSPMKGHSHVYWYRQLPEEGLKFMVYLQKENIIDESGMPKERFSAEFPKEGPSILRIQQVVRGDSAAYFCASSGLAGAGELFFGEGSRLTVL.

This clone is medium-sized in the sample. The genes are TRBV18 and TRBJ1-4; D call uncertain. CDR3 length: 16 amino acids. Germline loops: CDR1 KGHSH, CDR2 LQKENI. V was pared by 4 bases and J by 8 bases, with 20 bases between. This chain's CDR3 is CASSLLVGNDREKLFF. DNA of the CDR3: TGTGCCAGCTCACTCCTGGTCGGGAACGATCGGGAAAAACTGTTTTTT.

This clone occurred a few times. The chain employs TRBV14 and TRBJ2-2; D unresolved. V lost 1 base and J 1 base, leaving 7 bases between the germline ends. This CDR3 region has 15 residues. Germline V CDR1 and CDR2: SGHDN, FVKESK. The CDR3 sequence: CASSQAPKNTGELFF. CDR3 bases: TGTGCCAGCAGCCAAGCCCCAAAGAACACCGGGGAGCTGTTTTTT. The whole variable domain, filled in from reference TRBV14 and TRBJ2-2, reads EAGVTQFPSHSVIEKGQTVTLRCDPISGHDNLYWYRRVMGKEIKFLLHFVKESKQDESGMPNNRFLAERTGGTYSTLKVQPAELEDSGVYFCASSQAPKNTGELFFGEGSRLTVL.

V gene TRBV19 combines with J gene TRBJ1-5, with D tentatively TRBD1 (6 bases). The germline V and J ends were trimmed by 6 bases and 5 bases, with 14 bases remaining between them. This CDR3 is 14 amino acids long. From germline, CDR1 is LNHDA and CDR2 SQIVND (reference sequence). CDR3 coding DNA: TGTGCCAGTAGCTGGGGGCAGTCATATCAGCCCCAGCATTTT. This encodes CASSWGQSYQPQHF.

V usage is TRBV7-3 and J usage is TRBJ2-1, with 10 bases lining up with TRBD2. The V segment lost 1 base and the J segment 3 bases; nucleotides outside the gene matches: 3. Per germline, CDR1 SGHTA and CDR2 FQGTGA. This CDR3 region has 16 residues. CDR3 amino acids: CASSLRPSGGYNEQFF. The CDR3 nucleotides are TGTGCCAGCAGCTTAAGGCCTAGCGGGGGCTACAATGAGCAGTTCTTC.